These 32 T cell receptor beta chains originate from one sample sequenced in a study of T cells in Graves' hyperthyroidism and ophthalmopathy. RNA transcripts were the template for amplifying TCR beta CDR3 regions. RT-PCR in the first round (using the HTBI primer set) targeted the TCR CDR3. MiXCR, run by TCRdb on the multiplex PCR reads, gives a single entry per CDR3 protein. The repertoire holds a few hundred thousand distinct CDR3 sequences, with 15% to 19% as singletons. Sequenced material: blood. The receptors were sampled from a woman aged 25 to 39 with Graves' hyperthyroidism.

Notes on this clonotype: Given a much more abundant clone one base away, this may be a read error. This rearrangement joins TRBV10-3 to TRBJ2-1; TRBD2 is a possible D gene (6 bases). The CDR3 is 17 residues long. Germline CDR1 ENHRY, CDR2 SYGVKD. The CDR3 protein is CTISEPPGGLLDNEQFF. The DNA of the CDR3 is TGTACCATCAGTGAGCCCCCCGGAGGACTACTCGACAATGAGCAGTTCTTC.

This clonotype was detected ten times or more. V usage is TRBV28 and J usage is TRBJ1-1, with 11 bases identical to TRBD1. The CDR3 is made up of 15 amino acids. Germline CDR1 and CDR2: MDHEN and SYDVKM. The J segment lost 3 bases and the V segment lost 9 bases, leaving 9 bases of the junction unmatched. The CDR3 protein is CASGVGTGGYTEAFF. CDR3 sequence (DNA): TGTGCCAGTGGGGTGGGGACAGGGGGTTACACTGAAGCTTTCTTT.

This clonotype occurred a few times. V usage is TRBV4-1 and J usage is TRBJ2-1; D may be TRBD2 (6 bases). Germline V gene data show CDR1 as MGHRA and CDR2 as YSYEKL. The CDR3 is 15 residues long. Trimming removed 0 bases from V and 2 bases from J, with 8 bases in between. CDR3 sequence (DNA): TGCGCCAGCAGCCAAGAGGGACTCGCCTACAATGAGCAGTTCTTC. Translation: CASSQEGLAYNEQFF.

The chain carries TRBV3-1 and TRBJ1-6, with 8 bases that match TRBD1. Looked up from germline, CDR1 is LGHDT and CDR2 is YNNKEL (reference sequence). Unmatched junction bases numbered 11, after V lost 3 bases and J lost 7 bases. This CDR3 has 17 residues. CDR3 amino acids: CASSQFLDRGGNSPLHF. The CDR3 DNA is TGTGCCAGCAGCCAGTTTTTAGACAGGGGAGGGAATTCACCCCTCCACTTT. The whole variable domain, remainder taken from reference TRBV3-1 and TRBJ1-6, is DTAVSQTPKYLVTQMGNDKSIKCEQNLGHDTMYWYKQDSKKFLKIMFSYNNKELIINETVPNRFSPKSPDKAHLNLHINSLELGDSAVYFCASSQFLDRGGNSPLHFGNGTRLTVT.

The chain uses TRBV6-1 and TRBJ1-2, with TRBD1 matching 7 bases. The CDR3 has 12 amino acids. Trimming cost V 7 bases and J 6 bases; bases outside gene matches: 5. Germline CDR1 MNHNS, CDR2 SASEGT. DNA of the CDR3: TGTGCCAGCAAGCCGACAGGGAATGGCTACACCTTC. It is translated as CASKPTGNGYTF.

J is TRBJ2-5 and V is TRBV7-2; 11 nucleotides agree with TRBD2. V was clipped by 5 bases and J by 6 bases; unmatched bases: 5. Germline assignment: CDR1 SGHTA and CDR2 FQGNSA. The CDR3 totals 14 residues. As DNA, the CDR3 is TGTGCCAGCAGCCCTAGCGGGAGGATGAAGACCCAGTACTTC. Translated, it gives CASSPSGRMKTQYF. Using reference TRBV7-2 and TRBJ2-5 for the parts outside the CDR3, the full variable domain is GAGVSQSPSNKVTEKGKDVELRCDPISGHTALYWYRQSLGQGLEFLIYFQGNSAPDKSGLPSDRFSAERTGGSVSTLTIQRTQQEDSAVYLCASSPSGRMKTQYFGPGTRLLVL.

The count of this clonotype is one. A much larger clone lies a single base off, so this may be a read error. The V and J genes are TRBV7-2 and TRBJ2-5; no definite D call. CDR1 is SGHTA, CDR2 FQGNSA, per germline. The CDR3 has 13 amino acids. V shed 5 bases and J shed 0 bases, with 7 bases lying between them. The CDR3 reads CASSHNYQETQYF. The CDR3 DNA sequence: TGTGCCAGCAGCCACAACTACCAAGAGACCCAGTACTTC.

This clonotype turned up a few times. This rearrangement joins TRBV20-1 to TRBJ1-6, with TRBD1 matching 7 bases. J lost 4 bases, V lost 4 bases, and 10 bases had no gene match. The CDR3 has 16 residues. The germline CDR1 and CDR2 sequences are DFQATT and SNEGSKA (reference sequence). The CDR3 is CSATLQGGLYNSPLHF. The DNA for the CDR3 is TGCAGTGCTACCCTTCAGGGGGGACTATATAATTCACCCCTCCACTTT.

V and J are TRBV29-1 and TRBJ1-1, with unresolved D. This CDR3 spans 12 amino acids. Trimming took off 7 bases at V and 3 bases at J, with 12 bases between the two ends. The germline gives CDR1 SQVTM, CDR2 ANQGSEA. The CDR3: CSATSLYTEAFF. CDR3 nucleotides: TGCAGCGCCACAAGCTTGTACACTGAAGCTTTCTTT.

This rearrangement joins TRBV27 to TRBJ1-2, with D perhaps TRBD1 (6 bases). CDR1 MNHEY and CDR2 SMNVEV come from the germline V gene (reference sequence). The CDR3 is 15 amino acids. The ends were cut back, 2 bases at V and 4 bases at J, with 14 bases in the middle. CDR3 in amino acids: CASSLTSGGGYGYTF. CDR3 bases: TGTGCCAGCAGTTTAACCTCGGGGGGCGGCTATGGCTACACCTTC.

The chain is built from TRBV11-2 and TRBJ2-1; 8 positions agree with TRBD2. The CDR3 is made up of 15 amino acids. CDR1 is SGHAT, CDR2 FQNNGV, per germline. The trim removed 5 bases at V and 5 bases at J, leaving 8 bases unmatched. The CDR3 nucleotides read TGTGCCAGCAGCCACGCGGGGGGCACCGACAATGAGCAGTTCTTC. This translates into CASSHAGGTDNEQFF.

The CDR3 coding sequence is TGTGCCAGCAGTCCTACAGGGTCTCAGCCCCAGCATTTT. It specifies CASSPTGSQPQHF. The chain recombines TRBV28 with TRBJ1-5, with a weak D call TRBD1 (6 bases). This CDR3 is 13 amino acids long. Germline V CDR1 and CDR2: MDHEN, SYDVKM. V lost 5 bases to trimming and J lost 6 bases, with 11 bases between them.

In its sample, this clonotype was seen many times. The chain uses TRBV5-1 and TRBJ2-3; possible D gene TRBD2, 5 bases. The length of the CDR3 is 14 residues. V lost 6 bases and J lost 2, with 13 bases in between. Germline V gene lookup returns CDR1 SGHRS and CDR2 YFSETQ. CDR3 coding DNA: TGCGCCAGCAACCGCGGGCACCACACAGATACGCAGTATTTT. It specifies CASNRGHHTDTQYF.

The table lists this clonotype with many counts. The V gene is TRBV5-1, the J gene TRBJ1-2, with a tentative D call TRBD1 (6 bases). Per the germline V gene, CDR1 is SGHRS and CDR2 is YFSETQ. The V end was cut by 0 bases, the J end by 4 bases, with 10 bases between. The CDR3 has 14 residues. The CDR3 sequence is CASSLDGTFYGYTF. DNA of the CDR3: TGCGCCAGCAGCTTGGACGGGACATTCTATGGCTACACCTTC. Full variable domain (missing parts from reference TRBV5-1 and TRBJ1-2): KAGVTQTPRYLIKTRGQQVTLSCSPISGHRSVSWYQQTPGQGLQFLFEYFSETQRNKGNFPGRFSGRQFSNSRSEMNVSTLELGDSALYLCASSLDGTFYGYTFGSGTRLTVV.

This clonotype was observed at least ten times. One end of the junction is discordant with germline, which a read error may explain. The J gene is TRBJ2-7, the V gene TRBV18, with TRBD2 as a possible D gene (6 bases). The CDR3 totals 12 residues. The V gene's germline CDR1 is KGHSH and CDR2 LQKENI. The CDR3 sequence is CASSPGAGEQYF. The CDR3 nucleotides are TGCGCCAGCAGCCCTGGTGCGGGGGAGCAGTACTTC.

A few counts support this clonotype. The rearrangement joins TRBV27 to TRBJ2-1; 10 nucleotides agree with TRBD2. The V gene end was trimmed by 3 bases and the J gene end by 5 bases; junction bases not matched to a gene: 4. The germline V gene encodes CDR1 MNHEY and CDR2 SMNVEV (reference sequence). The CDR3 runs 15 residues. CDR3 amino acids: CASSFLAGVNNEQFF. Here the CDR3 DNA reads TGTGCCAGCAGTTTTCTAGCGGGAGTGAACAATGAGCAGTTCTTC.

This clonotype was observed a handful of times. The chain uses TRBV19 and TRBJ2-1; the match to TRBD1 covers 7 bases. The CDR3 is 16 residues long. V shed 0 bases, J shed 2 bases, and the junction held 4 bases outside the gene matches. Looked up from germline, CDR1 is LNHDA and CDR2 is SQIVND (reference sequence). The CDR3 loop is CASSIDTGTAYNEQFF. The CDR3 nucleotides are TGTGCCAGTAGTATAGATACCGGGACAGCCTACAATGAGCAGTTCTTC. Looking up the rest from reference TRBV19 and TRBJ2-1 gives the full variable domain: DGGITQSPKYLFRKEGQNVTLSCEQNLNHDAMYWYRQDPGQGLRLIYYSQIVNDFQKGDIAEGYSVSREKKESFPLTVTSAQKNPTAFYLCASSIDTGTAYNEQFFGPGTRLTVL.

CDR3 nucleotides: TGTGCCAGCAGCCACCCCCTATCAGCAGGGAATGAAAAACTGTTTTTT. This gives the protein CASSHPLSAGNEKLFF. The J gene is TRBJ1-4, the V gene TRBV7-9; D may be TRBD1 (5 bases). Between the trimmed V and J ends, which lost 5 bases and 5 bases, there was a span of 18 bases. The CDR3 runs to 16 residues. Germline V gives CDR1 SEHNR, CDR2 FQNEAQ (reference sequence). Filled out from reference TRBV7-9 and TRBJ1-4, the complete variable domain reads DTGVSQNPRHKITKRGQNVTFRCDPISEHNRLYWYRQTLGQGPEFLTYFQNEAQLEKSRLLSDRFSAERPKGSFSTLEIQRTEQGDSAMYLCASSHPLSAGNEKLFFGSGTQLSVL.

V and J are TRBV6-1 and TRBJ2-2; TRBD2 agrees at 7 bases. V shed 5 bases, J shed 4 bases, and the junction held 7 bases outside the gene matches. Germline-derived CDR1 and CDR2 are MNHNS and SASEGT. This CDR3 is 15 amino acids long. The DNA for the CDR3 is TGTGCCAGCAGTTTTGGGGGACTACTCACCGGGGAGCTGTTTTTT. Translated: CASSFGGLLTGELFF.

This clonotype was found many times. This chain links TRBV28 with TRBJ2-5, with 12 positions matching TRBD2. After removal of 10 bases from V and 7 bases from J, the junction contained 13 bases not matched to a gene. The germline gives CDR1 MDHEN, CDR2 SYDVKM. CDR3 size: 15 residues. The CDR3 DNA reads TGTGCCACCGACGTCCTAGCGGGAGGGCCGGGGACCCAGTACTTC. Protein sequence: CATDVLAGGPGTQYF.

This clonotype was counted a single time. This sequence joins TRBV20-1 and TRBJ1-4, with TRBD1 matching over 7 bases. The J segment lost 8 bases and the V segment lost 3 bases, leaving 9 bases of the junction unmatched. The CDR3 runs 14 residues. The germline V gene encodes CDR1 DFQATT and CDR2 SNEGSKA (reference sequence). CDR3 loop: CSASAGGVGEKLFF. In DNA form, the CDR3 reads TGCAGTGCTAGCGCAGGGGGGGTGGGCGAAAAACTGTTTTTT.

This clonotype has a handful of counts. J is TRBJ2-7 and V is TRBV4-1; TRBD1 might be the D (7 bases). V lost 0 bases and J lost 2, with 11 bases in between. The CDR3 extends over 15 amino acids. The germline V gene has CDR1 MGHRA and CDR2 YSYEKL. The CDR3 sequence is CASSQDQGGPYEQYF. The DNA for the CDR3 is TGCGCCAGCAGCCAAGATCAGGGGGGTCCCTACGAGCAGTACTTC.

J is TRBJ2-5 and V is TRBV24-1; D call uncertain. This CDR3 is built from 13 residues. Between the trimmed V and J ends, which lost 4 bases and 0 bases, there was a span of 5 bases. Germline CDR1 and CDR2: KGHDR and SFDVKD. CDR3 nucleotide sequence: TGTGCCACCAGTGACTCCAACCAAGAGACCCAGTACTTC. Translated, it gives CATSDSNQETQYF.

The sample holds many counts of this clonotype. The chain recombines TRBV7-8 with TRBJ2-1, with a tentative D call TRBD2 (6 bases). Looked up from germline, CDR1 is SGHVS and CDR2 is FQNEAQ. The V end was cut by 3 bases, the J end by 1 base, with 22 bases between. The CDR3 has 19 amino acids. Here the CDR3 DNA reads TGTGCCAGCAGCTTTGCGCGGGGTGGTTACGCGGTATCCTACAATGAGCAGTTCTTC. Residues: CASSFARGGYAVSYNEQFF.

The chain joins TRBV20-1 to TRBJ2-6; no clear D gene. V was shortened by 2 bases and J by 4 bases, with 21 bases between the two germline ends. This CDR3 spans 18 amino acids. The germline V gene has CDR1 DFQATT and CDR2 SNEGSKA (reference sequence). The CDR3 DNA is TGCAGTGCTAGACCCTTCGCCGGCTCCCTCCTCGGGGCCAACGTCCTGACTTTC. It encodes CSARPFAGSLLGANVLTF.

With regard to this clonotype: One end of the junction is discordant with germline, which a read error may explain. J is TRBJ2-7 and V is TRBV20-1; 7 nucleotides align to TRBD1. CDR1 is DFQATT and CDR2 is SNEGSKA in the germline V gene (reference sequence). The CDR3 covers 17 residues. CDR3 DNA: TGCAGTGTTAGAGGGGATAGGGGGCCCTTTAGTTTCTACGAGCAGTACTTC. This sequence encodes CSVRGDRGPFSFYEQYF.

CDR3 loop: CASSMIRRNTEAFF. The CDR3, as DNA: TGTGCCAGTAGTATGATCAGGCGGAACACTGAAGCTTTCTTT. The rearrangement joins TRBV19 to TRBJ1-1; D gene ambiguous. CDR1 is LNHDA, CDR2 SQIVND, per germline (reference sequence). This CDR3 is built from 14 residues. Trimming took 3 bases from V and 1 from J, leaving 9 bases between them.

This clonotype was detected ten times or more. The chain recombines TRBV15 with TRBJ2-1, with D tentatively TRBD2 (5 bases). The CDR3 contains 15 residues. CDR1 LNHNV and CDR2 YYDKDF come from the germline V gene (reference sequence). The ends were cut back, 3 bases at V and 4 bases at J, with 13 bases in the middle. The CDR3 region is CATSSSTEGYNEQFF. The CDR3 DNA reads TGTGCCACCAGCAGCTCCACCGAGGGATACAATGAGCAGTTCTTC. Full variable domain (outside the CDR3, taken from reference TRBV15 and TRBJ2-1): DAMVIQNPRYQVTQFGKPVTLSCSQTLNHNVMYWYQQKSSQAPKLLFHYYDKDFNNEADTPDNFQSRRPNTSFCFLDIRSPGLGDTAMYLCATSSSTEGYNEQFFGPGTRLTVL.

The chain links TRBV3-1 to TRBJ2-1, with no clear D. With 1 base removed from V and 4 bases from J, the gap between germline ends came to 2 bases. From germline, CDR1 is LGHDT and CDR2 YNNKEL (reference sequence). The CDR3 is 12 amino acids. For the CDR3, the DNA is TGTGCCAGCAGCCAAGCTTACAATGAGCAGTTCTTC. Its translation is CASSQAYNEQFF.

This clonotype came up a few times. The chain recombines TRBV18 with TRBJ1-2, with D perhaps matching TRBD1 (5 bases). The CDR3 totals 12 residues. V was pared by 2 bases and J by 10 bases, with 11 bases between. In germline, CDR1 is KGHSH, CDR2 LQKENI. DNA of the CDR3: TGTGCCAGCTCACCAATGACAGCCCACTACACCTTC. Residues: CASSPMTAHYTF.

This chain links TRBV6-2 or TRBV6-3 with TRBJ2-2; either TRBD1 or TRBD2 may supply D (5 bases each). The V gene lost 6 bases and the J gene lost 2 bases, with 10 bases spanning the gap. The CDR3 totals 14 residues. Germline CDR1 and CDR2: MNHEY and SVGEGT. CDR3 amino acids: CASRDRDNTGELFF. Written as DNA, the CDR3 is TGTGCCAGCAGAGACCGGGACAACACCGGGGAGCTGTTTTTT.

At least ten counts were recorded for this clonotype. The V gene is TRBV5-1, the J gene TRBJ2-7; D tentatively fits TRBD1 or TRBD2 (5 bases each). The V gene's germline CDR1 is SGHRS and CDR2 YFSETQ. This CDR3 is 19 amino acids long. V lost 5 bases, J lost 1 base, and 28 bases lay in between. CDR3 in DNA: TGCGCCAGCAGTTACTCCGGGACCGCGGTCTTTTCCGAGTCCTACGAGCAGTACTTC. Its protein product is CASSYSGTAVFSESYEQYF.